These T cell receptor beta chains were read from a single sample in a study of OX40 agonist ivuxolimab in advanced cancers. Measured with immunoSEQ multiplex PCR; TCRdb has only the in-frame clones, and not every one. The profile shows over 45,000 clones, roughly 87% of them singletons. The material sequenced was CD4+ or CD8+ T cells sorted from blood, taken in a trial of the OX40 agonist ivuxolimab. The receptors originated from an adult with an advanced solid tumor such as melanoma, head and neck, liver or kidney cancer. Both conserved end residues are part of each CDR3. The order of the fields is V gene, J gene, clone size, CDR3 length, D gene, CDR3 protein, CDR3 DNA. A D gene is named only where the DNA matches it firmly. Clone size is not always given. Where it is, it says once, few, many or a class for expanded clones.

v_gene: TRBV6-6; j_gene: TRBJ2-7; abundance: .; len: 14; d_gene: .; CDR3aa: CASSYVGGLKEEYF; CDR3nt: TGTGCCAGCAGTTACGTTGGGGGTCTCAAGGAGGAGTACTTC
v_gene: TRBV11-2; j_gene: TRBJ2-1; abundance: .; len: 16; d_gene: TRBD2; CDR3aa: CASSLTRTSGALGQFF; CDR3nt: TGTGCCAGCAGCCTAACTCGGACTAGCGGGGCCCTCGGGCAGTTCTTC
v_gene: TRBV29-1; j_gene: TRBJ2-7; abundance: once; len: 13; d_gene: TRBD1; CDR3aa: CSVDSGQGYEQYF; CDR3nt: TGCAGCGTTGACTCGGGACAGGGGTACGAGCAGTACTTC
v_gene: TRBV27; j_gene: TRBJ1-2; abundance: .; len: 13; d_gene: TRBD1; CDR3aa: CASSRQGYYGYTF; CDR3nt: TGTGCCAGCAGTCGACAGGGCTACTATGGCTACACCTTC
v_gene: TRBV18; j_gene: TRBJ2-1; abundance: .; len: 17; d_gene: TRBD2; CDR3aa: CASSPRTSGRNYNEQFF; CDR3nt: TGTGCCAGCTCACCAAGGACTAGCGGGAGGAACTACAATGAGCAGTTCTTC
v_gene: TRBV29-1; j_gene: TRBJ2-3; abundance: .; len: 13; d_gene: .; CDR3aa: CSVAVGRGDTQYF; CDR3nt: TGCAGCGTGGCGGTAGGGAGGGGGGATACGCAGTATTTT
v_gene: TRBV5-1; j_gene: TRBJ2-7; abundance: .; len: 15; d_gene: .; CDR3aa: CASSLSYQGSYEQYF; CDR3nt: TGCGCCAGCAGCTTGTCGTATCAGGGCTCCTACGAGCAGTACTTC
v_gene: TRBV5-4; j_gene: TRBJ2-7; abundance: .; len: 14; d_gene: TRBD1; CDR3aa: CASSRTGGSYEQYF; CDR3nt: TGTGCCAGCAGCCGGACAGGGGGCTCCTACGAGCAGTACTTC
v_gene: TRBV6-5; j_gene: TRBJ2-1; abundance: .; len: 12; d_gene: .; CDR3aa: CASSQGWNEQFF; CDR3nt: TGTGCCAGCAGCCAGGGCTGGAATGAGCAGTTCTTC
v_gene: TRBV2; j_gene: TRBJ1-2; abundance: .; len: 15; d_gene: TRBD1; CDR3aa: CASREVRGPQGGYTF; CDR3nt: TGTGCCAGCAGGGAAGTCAGGGGGCCGCAAGGAGGCTACACCTTC
v_gene: TRBV7-3; j_gene: TRBJ2-3; abundance: .; len: 16; d_gene: .; CDR3aa: CASSLAGPISTDTQYF; CDR3nt: TGTGCCAGCAGCTTAGCAGGGCCCATTAGCACAGATACGCAGTATTTT
v_gene: TRBV7-9; j_gene: TRBJ1-2; abundance: .; len: 14; d_gene: .; CDR3aa: CASSLWTSNYGYTF; CDR3nt: TGTGCCAGCAGCTTATGGACATCTAACTATGGCTACACCTTC
v_gene: TRBV19; j_gene: TRBJ2-5; abundance: .; len: 17; d_gene: .; CDR3aa: CASSILLGGAFQETQYF; CDR3nt: TGTGCCAGTAGTATTCTCCTCGGCGGGGCGTTCCAAGAGACCCAGTACTTC
v_gene: TRBV18; j_gene: TRBJ1-2; abundance: .; len: 15; d_gene: .; CDR3aa: CASSPRSDFGYGYTF; CDR3nt: TGTGCCAGCTCACCAAGGTCTGACTTTGGGTATGGCTACACCTTC
v_gene: TRBV15; j_gene: TRBJ1-6; abundance: .; len: 14; d_gene: .; CDR3aa: CATSRDRFNSPLHF; CDR3nt: TGTGCCACCAGTAGGGACCGATTTAATTCACCCCTCCACTTT
v_gene: TRBV4-1; j_gene: TRBJ2-1; abundance: .; len: 19; d_gene: TRBD2; CDR3aa: CASSQDAPLAGPSYNEQFF; CDR3nt: TGCGCCAGCAGCCAAGATGCCCCGCTAGCGGGACCCTCCTACAATGAGCAGTTCTTC
v_gene: TRBV5-1; j_gene: TRBJ2-1; abundance: .; len: 17; d_gene: TRBD2; CDR3aa: CASSLVISGRLGNEQFF; CDR3nt: TGCGCCAGCAGCTTGGTAATTAGCGGGAGATTGGGCAATGAGCAGTTCTTC
v_gene: TRBV7-9; j_gene: TRBJ2-3; abundance: .; len: 14; d_gene: TRBD2; CDR3aa: CASSLDGGSDTQYF; CDR3nt: TGTGCCAGCAGCTTAGACGGGGGGTCAGATACGCAGTATTTT
v_gene: TRBV18; j_gene: TRBJ2-7; abundance: .; len: 12; d_gene: .; CDR3aa: CASSGNSYEQYF; CDR3nt: TGTGCCAGCTCAGGCAACTCCTACGAGCAGTACTTC
v_gene: TRBV6-5; j_gene: TRBJ1-2; abundance: few; len: 15; d_gene: .; CDR3aa: CASSYDDGYRYGYTF; CDR3nt: TGTGCCAGCAGTTACGACGACGGGTACCGCTATGGCTACACCTTC
v_gene: TRBV29-1; j_gene: TRBJ2-1; abundance: .; len: 13; d_gene: .; CDR3aa: CSSTGSFYNEQFF; CDR3nt: TGCAGCTCGACCGGGAGTTTCTACAATGAGCAGTTCTTC
v_gene: TRBV6-5; j_gene: TRBJ2-5; abundance: .; len: 13; d_gene: TRBD1; CDR3aa: CASSRQGAQTQYF; CDR3nt: TGTGCCAGCAGTCGACAGGGGGCGCAGACCCAGTACTTC
v_gene: TRBV6-5; j_gene: TRBJ2-7; abundance: .; len: 13; d_gene: TRBD1; CDR3aa: CASSYSTGPEQYF; CDR3nt: TGTGCCAGCAGTTACTCGACAGGGCCCGAGCAGTACTTC
v_gene: TRBV4-1; j_gene: TRBJ2-1; abundance: .; len: 15; d_gene: TRBD1; CDR3aa: CASSRSGTVLNEQFF; CDR3nt: TGCGCCAGCAGCCGTTCCGGGACAGTCCTCAATGAGCAGTTCTTC
v_gene: TRBV11-1; j_gene: TRBJ2-7; abundance: .; len: 13; d_gene: TRBD1; CDR3aa: CASSSTGGDEQYF; CDR3nt: TGTGCCAGCAGCTCGACAGGGGGCGACGAGCAGTACTTC
v_gene: TRBV6-5; j_gene: TRBJ1-6; abundance: .; len: 12; d_gene: .; CDR3aa: CASRDGYSPLHF; CDR3nt: TGTGCCAGCCGGGACGGTTATTCACCCCTCCACTTT
v_gene: TRBV6-1; j_gene: TRBJ2-7; abundance: .; len: 14; d_gene: .; CDR3aa: CASSEQGSGLEQYF; CDR3nt: TGTGCCAGCAGTGAACAGGGGTCAGGACTCGAGCAGTACTTC
v_gene: TRBV4-1; j_gene: TRBJ1-2; abundance: .; len: 15; d_gene: TRBD1; CDR3aa: CASSQRQGSDYGYTF; CDR3nt: TGCGCCAGCAGCCAAAGACAGGGGTCCGACTATGGCTACACCTTC
v_gene: TRBV9; j_gene: TRBJ2-1; abundance: few; len: 17; d_gene: TRBD2; CDR3aa: CASSNTVAGGPHNEQFF; CDR3nt: TGTGCCAGCAGCAACACGGTGGCGGGAGGGCCGCACAATGAGCAGTTCTTC
v_gene: TRBV28; j_gene: TRBJ2-4; abundance: .; len: 13; d_gene: TRBD2; CDR3aa: CASRTAGLLIQYF; CDR3nt: TGTGCCAGCAGGACAGCGGGACTTCTAATTCAGTACTTC
v_gene: TRBV7-9; j_gene: TRBJ2-7; abundance: few; len: 15; d_gene: TRBD2; CDR3aa: CASSFSGGRGDEQYF; CDR3nt: TGTGCCAGCAGCTTTTCGGGGGGGCGCGGGGACGAGCAGTACTTC
v_gene: TRBV28; j_gene: TRBJ2-2; abundance: .; len: 18; d_gene: TRBD2; CDR3aa: CASSPTRLAGENTGELFF; CDR3nt: TGTGCCAGCAGTCCCACCAGACTAGCGGGGGAGAACACCGGGGAGCTGTTTTTT
v_gene: TRBV11-2; j_gene: TRBJ2-1; abundance: .; len: 14; d_gene: TRBD2; CDR3aa: CASSRASGRNEQFF; CDR3nt: TGTGCCAGCAGTCGGGCTAGCGGGAGGAATGAGCAGTTCTTC
v_gene: TRBV4-2; j_gene: TRBJ2-7; abundance: few; len: 14; d_gene: TRBD2; CDR3aa: CASSRAAGVYEQYF; CDR3nt: TGTGCCAGCAGCCGGGCAGCGGGAGTCTACGAGCAGTACTTC
v_gene: TRBV7-6; j_gene: TRBJ2-7; abundance: .; len: 13; d_gene: .; CDR3aa: CASSPGAPYEQYF; CDR3nt: TGTGCCAGCAGCCCAGGGGCACCCTACGAGCAGTACTTC
v_gene: TRBV19; j_gene: TRBJ1-5; abundance: .; len: 16; d_gene: TRBD1; CDR3aa: CASRGTAGEFNQPQHF; CDR3nt: TGTGCCAGTAGAGGGACAGCCGGGGAATTCAATCAGCCCCAGCATTTT
v_gene: TRBV5-5; j_gene: TRBJ1-4; abundance: once; len: 14; d_gene: .; CDR3aa: CASSSGSANEKLFF; CDR3nt: TGTGCCAGCAGTTCAGGGTCAGCTAATGAAAAACTGTTTTTT
v_gene: TRBV28; j_gene: TRBJ2-3; abundance: .; len: 15; d_gene: TRBD1; CDR3aa: CASSRDRGSTDTQYF; CDR3nt: TGTGCCAGCAGTCGGGACAGGGGGAGCACAGATACGCAGTATTTT
v_gene: TRBV5-5; j_gene: TRBJ1-1; abundance: .; len: 13; d_gene: .; CDR3aa: CASSLDYEKRAFF; CDR3nt: TGTGCCAGCAGCTTAGATTACGAGAAGAGGGCTTTCTTT
v_gene: TRBV6-1; j_gene: TRBJ2-1; abundance: .; len: 15; d_gene: TRBD2; CDR3aa: CASSEIVAGVWEQFF; CDR3nt: TGTGCCAGCAGTGAAATTGTAGCGGGAGTGTGGGAGCAGTTCTTC
v_gene: TRBV9; j_gene: TRBJ2-3; abundance: .; len: 15; d_gene: .; CDR3aa: CASSVGGRPTDTQYF; CDR3nt: TGTGCCAGCAGCGTAGGAGGGAGGCCCACAGATACGCAGTATTTT
v_gene: TRBV11-2; j_gene: TRBJ2-7; abundance: .; len: 16; d_gene: TRBD2; CDR3aa: CASSLGTSATSYEQYF; CDR3nt: TGTGCCAGCAGCTTAGGGACTAGCGCAACGTCCTACGAGCAGTACTTC
v_gene: TRBV13; j_gene: TRBJ1-3; abundance: .; len: 16; d_gene: .; CDR3aa: CASTLTGISSGNTIYF; CDR3nt: TGTGCCAGCACCCTGACAGGTATCTCCTCTGGAAACACCATATATTTT
v_gene: TRBV6-1; j_gene: TRBJ1-2; abundance: .; len: 16; d_gene: .; CDR3aa: CASSEPWGYANYGYTF; CDR3nt: TGTGCCAGCAGTGAACCTTGGGGGTATGCTAACTATGGCTACACCTTC
v_gene: TRBV19; j_gene: TRBJ2-6; abundance: .; len: 16; d_gene: .; CDR3aa: CATAAGEISGANVLTF; CDR3nt: TGTGCCACCGCGGCAGGGGAAATCTCTGGGGCCAACGTCCTGACTTTC
v_gene: TRBV28; j_gene: TRBJ2-5; abundance: .; len: 12; d_gene: .; CDR3aa: CASSSPPGTQYF; CDR3nt: TGTGCCAGCAGCAGCCCTCCCGGGACCCAGTACTTC
v_gene: TRBV19; j_gene: TRBJ2-1; abundance: .; len: 15; d_gene: .; CDR3aa: CASSIQGHSYNEQFF; CDR3nt: TGTGCCAGTAGTATACAGGGCCACTCCTACAATGAGCAGTTCTTC
v_gene: TRBV29-1; j_gene: TRBJ1-2; abundance: .; len: 15; d_gene: TRBD1; CDR3aa: CSVWQPGQEFDGYTF; CDR3nt: TGCAGCGTGTGGCAACCGGGACAGGAGTTCGATGGCTACACCTTC
v_gene: TRBV6-6; j_gene: TRBJ1-1; abundance: few; len: 15; d_gene: .; CDR3aa: CASSYGYGTNTEAFF; CDR3nt: TGTGCCAGCAGTTATGGGTACGGGACGAACACTGAAGCTTTCTTT
v_gene: TRBV5-1; j_gene: TRBJ2-2; abundance: .; len: 16; d_gene: TRBD2; CDR3aa: CASSSGLSFFKGELFF; CDR3nt: TGCGCCAGCAGCTCGGGACTAAGTTTCTTCAAGGGGGAGCTGTTTTTT
v_gene: TRBV4-1; j_gene: TRBJ2-1; abundance: once; len: 18; d_gene: .; CDR3aa: CASSQVDLGLRGHNEQFF; CDR3nt: TGCGCCAGCAGCCAAGTAGATTTGGGGCTTCGGGGGCACAATGAGCAGTTCTTC
v_gene: TRBV5-5; j_gene: TRBJ2-5; abundance: .; len: 15; d_gene: .; CDR3aa: CASSFLDSTWETQYF; CDR3nt: TGTGCCAGCAGCTTTTTGGACAGTACTTGGGAGACCCAGTACTTC
v_gene: TRBV5-1; j_gene: TRBJ2-7; abundance: .; len: 16; d_gene: .; CDR3aa: CASSSDPGTGSPEQYF; CDR3nt: TGCGCCAGCAGCAGCGACCCCGGGACGGGCTCCCCCGAGCAGTACTTC
v_gene: TRBV29-1; j_gene: TRBJ1-1; abundance: .; len: 20; d_gene: TRBD1; CDR3aa: CSVEEWVGRGQGHMNTEAFF; CDR3nt: TGCAGCGTTGAAGAATGGGTTGGGAGAGGACAGGGGCATATGAACACTGAAGCTTTCTTT
v_gene: TRBV7-2; j_gene: TRBJ2-7; abundance: .; len: 14; d_gene: .; CDR3aa: CASSLATFSYEQYF; CDR3nt: TGTGCCAGCAGCCTCGCAACCTTCTCCTACGAGCAGTACTTC
v_gene: TRBV18; j_gene: TRBJ2-7; abundance: .; len: 13; d_gene: .; CDR3aa: CASSPVGTYEQYF; CDR3nt: TGTGCCAGCTCACCAGTGGGAACCTACGAGCAGTACTTC
v_gene: TRBV14; j_gene: TRBJ1-4; abundance: .; len: 15; d_gene: .; CDR3aa: CASSQAGRQGRILFF; CDR3nt: TGTGCCAGCAGCCAAGCGGGTCGACAAGGCCGCATCCTGTTTTTT